This T cell receptor beta chain is drawn from a study of T cell changes during pregnancy in multiple sclerosis. V was trimmed by 8 bases and J by 2 bases, leaving 16 bases between them. The CDR3 sequence is 15 residues long. From germline, CDR1 is SNHLY and CDR2 FYNNEI. TCRdb's table, derived via immunoSEQ multiplex PCR, lists solely in-frame clones and lacks some. The table shows 50,000 to 65,000 clones, with approximately 88% occurring only once. The chain couples TRBV2 to TRBJ1-3; D unclear. The input for sequencing was peripheral blood, taken in the first trimester of pregnancy. This receptor was identified in a female donor with multiple sclerosis, enrolled in a pregnancy study. Here the CDR3 DNA reads TGTGCCAGCTCCCCCCGCCAACCTACTGGAAACACCATATATTTT. Translated, it gives CASSPRQPTGNTIYF.